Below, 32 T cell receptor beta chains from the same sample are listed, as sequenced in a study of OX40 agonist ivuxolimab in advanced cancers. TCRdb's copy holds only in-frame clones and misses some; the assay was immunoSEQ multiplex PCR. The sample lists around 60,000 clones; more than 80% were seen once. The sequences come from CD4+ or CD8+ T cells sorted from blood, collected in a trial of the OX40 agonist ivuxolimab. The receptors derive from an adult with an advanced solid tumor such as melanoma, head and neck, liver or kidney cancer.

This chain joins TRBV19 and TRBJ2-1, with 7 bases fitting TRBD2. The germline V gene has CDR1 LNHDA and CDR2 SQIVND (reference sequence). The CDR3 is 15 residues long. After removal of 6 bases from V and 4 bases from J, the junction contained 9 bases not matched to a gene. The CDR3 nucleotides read TGTGCCAGTAGCCCGCTCGCGGGAGCATACAATGAGCAGTTCTTC. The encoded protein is CASSPLAGAYNEQFF.

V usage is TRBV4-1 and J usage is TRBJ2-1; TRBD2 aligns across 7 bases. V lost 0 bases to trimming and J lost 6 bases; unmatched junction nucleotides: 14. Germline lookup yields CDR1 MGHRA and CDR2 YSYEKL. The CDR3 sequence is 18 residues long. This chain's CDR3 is CASSQEVVDGAGSNEQFF. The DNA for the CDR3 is TGCGCCAGCAGCCAAGAGGTCGTGGATGGAGCGGGAAGCAATGAGCAGTTCTTC.

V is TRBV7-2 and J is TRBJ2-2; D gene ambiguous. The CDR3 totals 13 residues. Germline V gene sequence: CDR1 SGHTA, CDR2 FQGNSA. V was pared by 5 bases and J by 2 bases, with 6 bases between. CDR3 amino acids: CASSLPNTGELFF. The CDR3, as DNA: TGTGCCAGCAGCCTTCCAAACACCGGGGAGCTGTTTTTT.

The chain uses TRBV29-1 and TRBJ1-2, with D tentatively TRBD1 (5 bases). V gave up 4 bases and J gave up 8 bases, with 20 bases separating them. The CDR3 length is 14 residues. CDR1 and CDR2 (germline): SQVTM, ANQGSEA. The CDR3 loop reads CSVVTHSGTDGYTF. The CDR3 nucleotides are TGCAGCGTTGTAACACATTCCGGGACGGACGGCTACACCTTC.

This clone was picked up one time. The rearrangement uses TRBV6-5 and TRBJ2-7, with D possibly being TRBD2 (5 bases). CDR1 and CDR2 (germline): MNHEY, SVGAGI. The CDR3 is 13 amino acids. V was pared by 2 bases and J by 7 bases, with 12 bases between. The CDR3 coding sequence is TGTGCCAGCAGTTACGGAAGAGGAGGAGAGCAGTACTTC. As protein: CASSYGRGGEQYF.

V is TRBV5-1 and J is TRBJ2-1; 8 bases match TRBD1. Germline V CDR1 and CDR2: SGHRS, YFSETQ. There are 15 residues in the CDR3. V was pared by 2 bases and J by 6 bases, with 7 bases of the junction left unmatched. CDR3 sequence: CASSLTGGPINEQFF. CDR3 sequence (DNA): TGCGCCAGCAGCTTAACAGGGGGGCCCATCAATGAGCAGTTCTTC.

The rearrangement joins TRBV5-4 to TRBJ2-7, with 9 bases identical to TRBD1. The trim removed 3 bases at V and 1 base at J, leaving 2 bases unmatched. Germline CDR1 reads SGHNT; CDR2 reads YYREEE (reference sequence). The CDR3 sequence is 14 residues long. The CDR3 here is CASSSGTGSYEQYF. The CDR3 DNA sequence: TGTGCCAGCAGCTCCGGGACAGGGTCCTACGAGCAGTACTTC.

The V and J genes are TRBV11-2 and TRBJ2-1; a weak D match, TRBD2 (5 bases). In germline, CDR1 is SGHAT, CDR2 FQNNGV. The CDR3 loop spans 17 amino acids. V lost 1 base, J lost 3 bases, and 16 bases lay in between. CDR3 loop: CASSLGGGRVVYNEQFF. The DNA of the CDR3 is TGTGCCAGCAGCTTAGGTGGAGGTCGGGTAGTCTACAATGAGCAGTTCTTC.

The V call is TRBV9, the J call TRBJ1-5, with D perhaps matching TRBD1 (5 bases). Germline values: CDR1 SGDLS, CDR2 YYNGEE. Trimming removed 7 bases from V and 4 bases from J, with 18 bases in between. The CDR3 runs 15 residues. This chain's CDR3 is CASSTSGQGNQPQHF. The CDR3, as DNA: TGTGCCAGCTCCACATCAGGGCAGGGTAATCAGCCCCAGCATTTT.

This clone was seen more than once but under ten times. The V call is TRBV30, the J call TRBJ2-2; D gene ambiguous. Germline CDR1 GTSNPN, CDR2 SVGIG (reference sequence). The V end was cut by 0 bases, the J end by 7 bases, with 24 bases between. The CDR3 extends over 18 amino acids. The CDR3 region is CAWSVQAPARNLGGELFF. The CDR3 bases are TGTGCCTGGAGTGTACAAGCCCCCGCCAGGAATTTGGGCGGGGAGCTGTTTTTT.

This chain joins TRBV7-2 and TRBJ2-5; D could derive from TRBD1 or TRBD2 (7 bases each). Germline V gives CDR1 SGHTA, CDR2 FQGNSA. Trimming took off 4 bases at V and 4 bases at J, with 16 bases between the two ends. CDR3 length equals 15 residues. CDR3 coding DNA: TGTGCCAGCAGCTACCAGGGGGGGAACCGAGAGACCCAGTACTTC. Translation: CASSYQGGNRETQYF. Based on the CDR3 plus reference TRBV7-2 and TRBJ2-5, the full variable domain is GAGVSQSPSNKVTEKGKDVELRCDPISGHTALYWYRQSLGQGLEFLIYFQGNSAPDKSGLPSDRFSAERTGGSVSTLTIQRTQQEDSAVYLCASSYQGGNRETQYFGPGTRLLVL.

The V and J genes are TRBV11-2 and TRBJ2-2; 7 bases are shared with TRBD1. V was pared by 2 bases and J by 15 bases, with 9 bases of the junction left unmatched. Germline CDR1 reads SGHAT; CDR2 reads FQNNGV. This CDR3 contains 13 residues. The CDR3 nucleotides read TGTGCCAGCAGCTTAATATGGCCAGGGACAGTGTTTTTT. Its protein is CASSLIWPGTVFF.

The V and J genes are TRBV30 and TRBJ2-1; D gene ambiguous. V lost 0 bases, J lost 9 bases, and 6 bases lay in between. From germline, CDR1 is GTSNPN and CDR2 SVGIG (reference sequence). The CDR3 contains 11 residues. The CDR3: CAWSVHGEQFF. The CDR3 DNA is TGTGCCTGGAGTGTACATGGTGAGCAGTTCTTC. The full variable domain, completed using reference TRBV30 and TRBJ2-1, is SQTIHQWPATLVQPVGSPLSLECTVEGTSNPNLYWYRQAAGRGLQLLFYSVGIGQISSEVPQNLSASRPQDRQFILSSKKLLLSDSGFYLCAWSVHGEQFFGPGTRLTVL.

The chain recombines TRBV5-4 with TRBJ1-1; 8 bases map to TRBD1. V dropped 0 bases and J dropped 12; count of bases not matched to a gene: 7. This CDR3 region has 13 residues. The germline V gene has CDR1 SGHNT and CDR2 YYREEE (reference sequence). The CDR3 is CASSLEADRGSFF. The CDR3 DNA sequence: TGTGCCAGCAGCTTGGAGGCCGACAGGGGTTCTTTCTTT.

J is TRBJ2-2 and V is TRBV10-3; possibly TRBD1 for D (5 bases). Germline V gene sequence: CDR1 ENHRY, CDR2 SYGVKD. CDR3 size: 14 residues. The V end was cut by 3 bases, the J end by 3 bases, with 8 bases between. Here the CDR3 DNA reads TGTGCCATCAGTGAAACCAGGGACACCGGGGAGCTGTTTTTT. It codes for CAISETRDTGELFF.

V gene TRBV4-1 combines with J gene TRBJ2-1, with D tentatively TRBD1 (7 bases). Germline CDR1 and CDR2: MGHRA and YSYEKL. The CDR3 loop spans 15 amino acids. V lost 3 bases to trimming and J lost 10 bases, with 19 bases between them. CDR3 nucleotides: TGCGCCAGCAGCCATATAGACAGGGAAGGAGGGGAGCAGTTCTTC. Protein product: CASSHIDREGGEQFF.

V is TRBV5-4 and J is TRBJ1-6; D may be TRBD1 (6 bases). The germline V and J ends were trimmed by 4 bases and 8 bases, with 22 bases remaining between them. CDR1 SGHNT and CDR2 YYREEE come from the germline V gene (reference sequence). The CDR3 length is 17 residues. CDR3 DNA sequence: TGTGCCAGCAGCCCGGGTATGGCGGGGGACACTGATTCACCCCTCCACTTT. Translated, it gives CASSPGMAGDTDSPLHF.

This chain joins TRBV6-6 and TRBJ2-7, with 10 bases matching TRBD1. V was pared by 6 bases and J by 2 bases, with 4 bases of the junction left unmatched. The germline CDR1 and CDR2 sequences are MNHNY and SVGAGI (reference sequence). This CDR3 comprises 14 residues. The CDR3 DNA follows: TGTGCCAGCAGCGGGGGACAGGGGACCTACGAGCAGTACGTC. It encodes CASSGGQGTYEQYV.

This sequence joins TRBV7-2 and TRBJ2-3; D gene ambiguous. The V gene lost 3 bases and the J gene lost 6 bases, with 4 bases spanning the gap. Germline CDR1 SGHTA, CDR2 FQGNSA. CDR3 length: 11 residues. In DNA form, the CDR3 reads TGTGCCAGCAGCTTGCGGGATACGCAGTATTTT. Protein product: CASSLRDTQYF.

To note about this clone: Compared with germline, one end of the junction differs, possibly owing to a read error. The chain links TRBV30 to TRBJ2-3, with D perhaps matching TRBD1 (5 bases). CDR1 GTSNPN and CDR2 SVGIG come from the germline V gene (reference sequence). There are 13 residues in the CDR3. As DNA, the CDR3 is TGTGCCTGGAGTGTGGATTCGACAGATGCGCAGTATTTT. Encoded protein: CAWSVDSTDAQYF. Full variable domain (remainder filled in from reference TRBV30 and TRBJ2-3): SQTIHQWPATLVQPVGSPLSLECTVEGTSNPNLYWYRQAAGRGLQLLFYSVGIGQISSEVPQNLSASRPQDRQFILSSKKLLLSDSGFYLCAWSVDSTDAQYFGPGTRLTVL.

The CDR3 reads CASSQDRGTEAFF. CDR3 DNA sequence: TGTGCCAGCAGCCAGGACAGGGGAACTGAAGCTTTCTTT. The chain uses TRBV11-1 and TRBJ1-1; 9 bases are a match to TRBD1. Trimming took 5 bases from V and 5 from J; bases not matched to a gene: 3. CDR1 and CDR2 from the germline V gene are SGHAT and FQDESV (reference sequence). The CDR3 has 13 residues.

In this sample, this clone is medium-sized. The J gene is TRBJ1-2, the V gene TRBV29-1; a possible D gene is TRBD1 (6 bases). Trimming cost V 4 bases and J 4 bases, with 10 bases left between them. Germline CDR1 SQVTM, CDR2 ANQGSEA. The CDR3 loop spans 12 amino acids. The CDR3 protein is CSVGDTSYGYTF. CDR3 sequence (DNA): TGCAGCGTTGGGGACACTAGCTATGGCTACACCTTC.

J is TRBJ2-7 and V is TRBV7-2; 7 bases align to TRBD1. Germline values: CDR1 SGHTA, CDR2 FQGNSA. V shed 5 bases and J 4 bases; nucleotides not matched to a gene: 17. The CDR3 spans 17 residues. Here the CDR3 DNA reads TGTGCCAGCAGCCCAAGCGAGGGGGCGCCTCCTAAATACGAGCAGTACGTC. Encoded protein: CASSPSEGAPPKYEQYV.

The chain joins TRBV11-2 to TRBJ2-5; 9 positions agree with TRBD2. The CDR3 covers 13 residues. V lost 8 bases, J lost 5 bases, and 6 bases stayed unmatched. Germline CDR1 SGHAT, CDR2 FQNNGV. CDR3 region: CASGRSGSETQYF. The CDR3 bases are TGTGCCAGCGGACGTAGCGGGAGTGAGACCCAGTACTTC.

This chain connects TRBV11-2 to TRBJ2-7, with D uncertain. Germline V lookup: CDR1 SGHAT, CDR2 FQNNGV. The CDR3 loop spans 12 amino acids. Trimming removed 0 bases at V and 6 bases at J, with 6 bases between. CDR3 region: CASSLEWSEQYF. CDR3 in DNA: TGTGCCAGCAGCTTAGAATGGAGCGAGCAGTACTTC.

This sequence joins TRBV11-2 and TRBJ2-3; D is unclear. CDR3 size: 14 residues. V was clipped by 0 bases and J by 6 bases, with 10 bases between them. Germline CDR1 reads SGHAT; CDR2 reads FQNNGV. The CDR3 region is CASSLDPVTDTQYF. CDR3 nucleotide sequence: TGTGCCAGCAGCTTAGACCCTGTTACGGATACGCAGTATTTT.

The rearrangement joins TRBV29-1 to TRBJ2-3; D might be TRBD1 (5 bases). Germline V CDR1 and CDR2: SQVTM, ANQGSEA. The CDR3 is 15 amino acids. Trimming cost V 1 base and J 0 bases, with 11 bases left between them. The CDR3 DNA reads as TGCAGCGTTGAAGGGGGTAAGGGGAGCACAGATACGCAGTATTTT. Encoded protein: CSVEGGKGSTDTQYF.

The CDR3 bases are TGCGCCAGCAGCTTGCAGGGCTACACAGATACGCAGTATTTT. It is translated as CASSLQGYTDTQYF. The J gene is TRBJ2-3, the V gene TRBV5-1; D is possibly TRBD1 (5 bases). Germline CDR1 is SGHRS and CDR2 is YFSETQ. The CDR3 totals 14 residues. The ends were cut back, 1 base at V and 2 bases at J, with 8 bases in the middle.

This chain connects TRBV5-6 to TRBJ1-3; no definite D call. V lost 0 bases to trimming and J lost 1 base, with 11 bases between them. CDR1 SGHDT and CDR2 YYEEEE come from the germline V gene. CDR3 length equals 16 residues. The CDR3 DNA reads TGTGCCAGCAGCTTGGCTTATTCTGGGTCTGGAAACACCATATATTTT. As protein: CASSLAYSGSGNTIYF.

The CDR3, as DNA: TGTGCCAGCAGCACGATTACAGGGTTGAACACTGAAGCTTTCTTT. This gives the protein CASSTITGLNTEAFF. V usage is TRBV4-2 and J usage is TRBJ1-1; tentatively, D is TRBD1 (6 bases). Germline values: CDR1 LGHNA, CDR2 YNFKEQ. Trimming stripped 5 bases from V and 0 bases from J, with 13 bases between. The CDR3 is made up of 15 amino acids.

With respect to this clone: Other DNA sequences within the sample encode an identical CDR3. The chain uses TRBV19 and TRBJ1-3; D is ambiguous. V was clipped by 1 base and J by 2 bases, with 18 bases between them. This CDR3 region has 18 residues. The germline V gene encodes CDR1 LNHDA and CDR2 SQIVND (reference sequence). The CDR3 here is CASSIVFVPASPGNTIYF. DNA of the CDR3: TGTGCCAGTAGTATAGTATTTGTTCCAGCCTCTCCTGGAAACACCATATATTTT.

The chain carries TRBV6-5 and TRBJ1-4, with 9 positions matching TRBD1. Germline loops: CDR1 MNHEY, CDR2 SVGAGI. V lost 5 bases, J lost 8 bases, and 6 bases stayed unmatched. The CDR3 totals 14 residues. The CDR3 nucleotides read TGTGCCAGCAGTCTGACAGGGGGTGAAGAAAAACTGTTTTTT. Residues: CASSLTGGEEKLFF.